This TCR beta chain was recovered during a study of cytomegalovirus exposure and HLA in healthy donors. PCR involved 60 Vbeta and 13 Jbeta primers. Profiling relied on immunoSEQ multiplex PCR, and the TCRdb table lists in-frame clones only, not all of them. There are 150,000 or so clones in the sample; about two thirds occur only once, and about 10% lies in the top ten. The TCR was taken from a man aged 25-45 years in good health and CMV-seropositive. What was sequenced was PBMCs.

Here the CDR3 DNA reads TGTGCTAGTGGAACTAGCGGGCCCAGCTCCTACAATGAGCAGTTCTTC. Its translation is CASGTSGPSSYNEQFF. The chain joins TRBV12-5 to TRBJ2-1; 9 nucleotides match TRBD2. Germline-derived CDR1 and CDR2 are LGHNT and FRNRAP. The CDR3 length is 16 residues. The junction had 6 bases not matched to a gene; V was cut back by 6 bases and J by 0 bases. Complete variable domain (other parts from reference TRBV12-5 and TRBJ2-1): DARVTQTPRHKVTEMGQEVTMRCQPILGHNTVFWYRQTMMQGLELLAYFRNRAPLDDSGMPKDRFSAEMPDATLATLKIQPSEPRDSAVYFCASGTSGPSSYNEQFFGPGTRLTVL.